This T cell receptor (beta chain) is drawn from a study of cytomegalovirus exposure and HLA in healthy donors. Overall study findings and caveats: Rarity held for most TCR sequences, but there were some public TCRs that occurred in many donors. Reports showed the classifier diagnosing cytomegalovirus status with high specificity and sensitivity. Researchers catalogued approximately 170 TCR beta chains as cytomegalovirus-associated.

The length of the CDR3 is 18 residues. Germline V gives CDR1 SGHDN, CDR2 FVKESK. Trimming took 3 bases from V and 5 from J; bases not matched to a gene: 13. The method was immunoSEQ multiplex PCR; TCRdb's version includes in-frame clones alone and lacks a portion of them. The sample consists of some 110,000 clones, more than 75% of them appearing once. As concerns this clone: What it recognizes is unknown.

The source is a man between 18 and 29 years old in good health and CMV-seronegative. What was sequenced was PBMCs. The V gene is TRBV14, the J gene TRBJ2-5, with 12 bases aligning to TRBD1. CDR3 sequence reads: CASSHPPLGTGGEETQYF. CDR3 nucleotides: TGTGCCAGCAGCCACCCACCCCTTGGGACAGGGGGCGAGGAGACCCAGTACTTC.